The clone carrying this T cell receptor beta chain was detected a few times. Its antigen remains unknown. The data originate from a study of T-cell reconstitution after alpha-beta-depleted transplantation in children. Study findings and constraints: Surviving recipient T cells and intrathymic progenitors accounted for some patients' high TCRbeta diversity at day 60. There were reportedly several hundred expanded graft clones from which alpha-beta T cells came about two months after transplant. At one year after transplant, newly produced T cells mostly accounted for T-cell counts and diversity.

Molecular barcoding with unique molecular identifiers was used for the TCRbeta library. One entry per CDR3 protein, called by TCRdb with MiXCR from the PCR reads. The sample carries approximately 130,000 distinct CDR3 sequences, 8.5% to 10% recorded once. The CDR3 consists of 15 residues. Germline V gives CDR1 KGHSH, CDR2 LQKENI. The trim removed 3 bases at V and 1 base at J, leaving 5 bases unmatched. This sequence was found in a girl under three years old who had a stem cell transplant for combined immunodeficiency, so the T cells may come from the graft donor. Sequenced material: PBMCs, mostly from graft donor cells, taken 180 days after TCRalphabeta/CD19-depleted stem cell transplant. The chain employs TRBV18 and TRBJ1-1; 7 bases align to TRBD1. The CDR3 DNA sequence: TGTGCCAGCTCACCGCTGACAGGGCGGAACACTGAAGCTTTCTTT. Translating gives CASSPLTGRNTEAFF.